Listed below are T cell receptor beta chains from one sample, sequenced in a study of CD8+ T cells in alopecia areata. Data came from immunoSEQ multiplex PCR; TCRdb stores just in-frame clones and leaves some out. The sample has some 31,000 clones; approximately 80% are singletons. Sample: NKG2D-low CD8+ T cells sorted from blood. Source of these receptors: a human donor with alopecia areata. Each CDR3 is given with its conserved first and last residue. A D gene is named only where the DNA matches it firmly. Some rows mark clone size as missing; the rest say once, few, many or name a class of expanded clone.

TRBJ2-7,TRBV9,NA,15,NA,CASSVADTEGYEQYF,TGTGCCAGCAGCGTAGCGGATACTGAGGGCTACGAGCAGTACTTC
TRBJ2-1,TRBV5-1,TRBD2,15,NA,CASRSVERESNEQFF,TGCGCCAGCAGATCAGTCGAGCGGGAAAGCAATGAGCAGTTCTTC
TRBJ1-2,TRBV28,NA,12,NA,CASSLFGTAYTF,TGTGCCAGCAGTTTATTCGGTACAGCCTACACCTTC
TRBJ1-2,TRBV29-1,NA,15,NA,CSVEPAVSGAYGYTF,TGCAGCGTTGAACCCGCGGTGTCAGGGGCTTATGGCTACACCTTC
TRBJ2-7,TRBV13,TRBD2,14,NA,CASSFQLAGGEQYF,TGTGCCAGCAGCTTTCAGCTAGCGGGAGGTGAGCAGTACTTC
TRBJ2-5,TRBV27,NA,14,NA,CASSLGGQQETQYF,TGTGCCAGCAGTTTAGGAGGACAGCAAGAGACCCAGTACTTC
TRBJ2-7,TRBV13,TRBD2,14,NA,CASSSPSGSIEQYF,TGTGCCAGCAGCTCTCCTAGCGGGAGTATCGAGCAGTACTTC
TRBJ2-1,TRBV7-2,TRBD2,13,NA,CASGLAGNNEQFF,TGTGCCAGCGGCCTAGCGGGTAACAATGAGCAGTTCTTC
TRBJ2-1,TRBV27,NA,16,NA,CASSLGGVTDLVGQFF,TGTGCCAGCAGTTTGGGTGGGGTAACCGATCTGGTCGGGCAGTTCTTC
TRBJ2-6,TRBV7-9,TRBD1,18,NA,CASSSSGTGVSGANVLTF,TGTGCCAGCAGCTCCTCCGGGACAGGGGTCTCTGGGGCCAACGTCCTGACTTTC
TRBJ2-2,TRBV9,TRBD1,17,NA,CASSVVPGTGVTGELFF,TGTGCCAGCAGCGTAGTCCCGGGGACAGGGGTCACCGGGGAGCTGTTTTTT
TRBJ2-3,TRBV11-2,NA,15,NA,CASSTDASSTDTQYF,TGTGCCAGCAGCACGGACGCGTCTAGCACAGATACGCAGTATTTT
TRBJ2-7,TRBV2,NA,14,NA,CASSQGPLQPEQYF,TGTGCCAGCAGTCAAGGACCCCTTCAACCCGAGCAGTACTTC
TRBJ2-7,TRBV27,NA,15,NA,CASSPNSWGNYEQYF,TGTGCCAGCAGTCCAAATTCATGGGGCAACTACGAGCAGTACTTC
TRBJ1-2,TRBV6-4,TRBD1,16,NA,CASSDGGDRGLYGYTF,TGTGCCAGCAGTGACGGGGGGGACAGGGGACTCTATGGCTACACCTTC
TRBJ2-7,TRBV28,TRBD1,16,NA,CASSSGTGVNSYEQYF,TGTGCCAGCAGCTCCGGGACAGGGGTGAACTCCTACGAGCAGTACTTC
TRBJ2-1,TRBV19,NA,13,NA,CASSISSYNEQFF,TGTGCCAGTAGTATAAGCTCCTACAATGAGCAGTTCTTC
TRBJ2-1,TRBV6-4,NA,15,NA,CASSESGTSPNEQFF,TGTGCCAGCAGTGAGTCGGGGACCTCACCCAATGAGCAGTTCTTC
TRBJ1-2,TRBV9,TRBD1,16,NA,CASSATGQLVSYGYTF,TGTGCCAGCAGCGCGACGGGACAGCTCGTGTCATATGGCTACACCTTC
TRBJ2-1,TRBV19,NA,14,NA,CASSIQGYYNEQFF,TGTGCCAGTAGTATACAGGGTTACTACAATGAGCAGTTCTTC
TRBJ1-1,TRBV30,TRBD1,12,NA,CAWDRENTEAFF,TGTGCCTGGGACAGGGAAAACACTGAAGCTTTCTTT
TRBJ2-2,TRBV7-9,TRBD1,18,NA,CASSFPGQGERNTGELFF,TGTGCCAGCAGCTTCCCGGGACAGGGAGAACGGAACACCGGGGAGCTGTTTTTT
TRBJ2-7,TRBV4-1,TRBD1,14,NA,CASSQTTGFYEQYF,TGCGCCAGCAGCCAAACGACAGGGTTCTACGAGCAGTACTTC
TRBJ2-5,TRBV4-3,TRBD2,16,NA,CASSQARTSGQETQYF,TGCGCCAGCAGCCAAGCAAGGACTAGCGGCCAAGAGACCCAGTACTTC
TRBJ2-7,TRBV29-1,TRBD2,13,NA,CSGSLAGTYEQYF,TGCAGCGGCTCACTAGCGGGAACGTACGAGCAGTACTTC
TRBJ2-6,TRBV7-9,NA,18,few,CASSLAARGDAGANVLTF,TGTGCCAGCAGCTTAGCGGCCAGGGGGGATGCTGGGGCCAACGTCCTGACTTTC
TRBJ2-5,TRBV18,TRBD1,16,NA,CASSPSEGGRQETQYF,TGTGCCAGCTCTCCCTCCGAAGGGGGCCGTCAAGAGACCCAGTACTTC
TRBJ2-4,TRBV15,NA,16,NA,CATSPRLSQAKNIQYF,TGTGCCACCAGTCCCAGACTGTCGCAAGCCAAAAACATTCAGTACTTC
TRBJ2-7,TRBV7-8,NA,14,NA,CASTHEGFSYEQYF,TGTGCCAGCACCCATGAGGGTTTCTCCTACGAGCAGTACTTC
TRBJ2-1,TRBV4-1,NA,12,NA,CASSHTSHEQFF,TGCGCCAGCAGCCACACATCGCATGAGCAGTTCTTC